This T cell receptor (beta chain) is from a study of T cell responses to AZD1222 COVID-19 vaccine (dated by TCRdb to the early 2020s). In terms of the full investigation: AZD1222 recipients with second doses at about 4 weeks or about 12 weeks were pooled, because spike-specific TCR depth and breadth did not differ between schedules. TCR sequencing was performed for roughly 240 trial participants, of whom about 200 were given two doses of AZD1222 and around 25 were given two doses of MenACWY control vaccine. Enrollment into the trials was organized by age into subgroups of 18-55, 56-69 and 70-plus years, and those subgroups contained roughly 150, 30 and 60 TCR-sequenced participants, respectively. Study-wide findings and limitations: Participants were mostly white British and included more females than males, and it was suggested by the authors that clonal diversity may have been underestimated. Reportedly, close to half of the unique spike-specific TCRs recognized epitopes lying outside the regions that are mutated in the B.1.351 and B.1.1.7 variants. Because no samples from the day 14 peak response were available, repertoires could be characterized only after the peak T cell response. In the small 56-69-year group, the increase in depth fell short of significance, most likely because of low power. After two AZD1222 doses, both the breadth and the depth of spike-specific TCRs were significantly higher than at day 0 and than in MenACWY recipients. Vaccine-associated CD4 TCRs spanned the whole spike protein, with dominant responses in regions 160-218 and 743-854. Conclusions about previously exposed vaccinees were limited because only five to seven AZD1222 recipients were SARS-CoV-2 seropositive at baseline.

The CDR3 regions of human TCRbeta chains were analyzed by immunosequencing. From the authors' description of their analysis: TCRs in the repertoires were matched against a reference library of SARS-CoV-2-specific TCRs that had been generated with the MIRA antigen-specificity platform. Breadth was defined as the fraction of unique TCRs that were SARS-CoV-2-associated. Depth was defined as the fraction of total T cells that were SARS-CoV-2-associated. Using the MIRA data, each spike-specific TCR was mapped to the spike region that the TCR reacts to and placed in a CD4 or CD8 class. Log10-transformed breadth and depth values were compared by one-way ANOVA with Sidak's multiple comparisons tests. TCRdb carries this immuneACCESS record with in-frame sequences only. Its versions omit some clonotypes, under half of them owing to an unresolved V gene in the studies checked, with the rest unexplained. Clonal size and the V and J genes are those of that table, whereas D and trimming came from the DNA. The sample contains some 130,000 clones, around 84% of them found a single time. Roughly 4% of the sample is taken by the ten largest.

From cysteine to phenylalanine, the CDR3 is 16 amino acids long. Only CDR3 DNA remains: 48 bases, in frame from the first base. Trimming costs V 2 bases and J 3 bases, and their ends lie 15 bases apart. The germline V gene specifies MDHEN as CDR1 and SYDVKM as CDR2. As to this clone: The clone's antigen remains unknown. Qualities for individual bases were not recorded, and no much larger clone is one base off.

This specimen's time point label, per the study, means: baseline before first vaccination. Vaccinee samples were obtained from the UK trials COV001 and COV002, which included a single-blind randomized controlled phase 2/3 trial of AZD1222 (ChAdOx1 nCoV-19) in healthy adults. For TCRbeta chain sequencing, PBMC samples were collected from trial participants at day 0 and at day 28 after the second dose. The sequence joins TRBV28 to TRBJ2-3; the D gene cannot be named for sure. The source material was peripheral blood, sampled on day 0 of AZD1222 vaccination. This TCR was recovered from an adult in good health. The nucleotides read TGTGCCAGCAGTTTACCCTCTAACGAAAGGACAGATACGCAGTATTTT. It encodes CASSLPSNERTDTQYF. The CDR3, completed at both ends by the reference TRBV28 and TRBJ2-3 genes, gives the full variable domain DVKVTQSSRYLVKRTGEKVFLECVQDMDHENMFWYRQDPGLGLRLIYFSYDVKMKEKGDIPEGYSVSREKKERFSLILESASTNQTSMYLCASSLPSNERTDTQYFGPGTRLTVL.